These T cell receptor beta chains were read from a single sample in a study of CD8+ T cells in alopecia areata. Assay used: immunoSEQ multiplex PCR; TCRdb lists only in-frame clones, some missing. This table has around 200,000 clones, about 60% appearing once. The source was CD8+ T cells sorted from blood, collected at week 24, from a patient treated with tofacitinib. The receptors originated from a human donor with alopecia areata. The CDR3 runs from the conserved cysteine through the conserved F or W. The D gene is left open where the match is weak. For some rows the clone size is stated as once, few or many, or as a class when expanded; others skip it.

CASRRETQYF | TGTGCCAGCAGGCGTGAGACCCAGTACTTC | NA | TRBJ2-5 | few | TRBV6-1
CASSLAGGLQETQYF | TGTGCCAGCAGCTTAGCGGGGGGCCTTCAAGAGACCCAGTACTTC | NA | TRBJ2-5 | NA | TRBV7-6
CASSPQPGTSPNEQFF | TGTGCCAGCAGCCCTCAACCCGGGACTAGCCCCAATGAGCAGTTCTTC | TRBD2 | TRBJ2-1 | once | TRBV9
CASSLDGSGAYNTQYF | TGTGCCAGCAGCTTAGACGGTAGCGGGGCTTATAATACGCAGTATTTT | TRBD2 | TRBJ2-3 | NA | TRBV11-2
CASSSWGGQSYEQYF | TGTGCCAGCAGCTCGTGGGGGGGACAGAGCTACGAGCAGTACTTC | NA | TRBJ2-7 | NA | TRBV11-1
CASSGTGPGYTF | TGTGCCAGCAGCGGGACAGGGCCTGGCTACACCTTC | TRBD1 | TRBJ1-2 | few | TRBV9
CASSPLTGTTAFF | TGTGCCAGCAGCCCCCTAACCGGGACGACAGCTTTCTTT | NA | TRBJ1-1 | once | TRBV11-2
CASSLGTGGGETQYF | TGCGCCAGCAGCTTGGGGACGGGCGGGGGAGAGACCCAGTACTTC | TRBD2 | TRBJ2-5 | NA | TRBV5-1
CASSLHRSAEQFF | TGTGCCAGCAGCTTACACAGGTCCGCGGAGCAGTTCTTC | NA | TRBJ2-1 | few | TRBV7-8
CSVGTGAYEQYF | TGCAGCGTTGGGACAGGGGCGTATGAGCAGTACTTC | TRBD1 | TRBJ2-7 | once | TRBV29-1
CASGVGGTQYF | TGTGCCAGCGGGGTGGGTGGGACCCAGTACTTC | NA | TRBJ2-5 | NA | TRBV27
CASSLAHYSSYEQYF | TGCGCCAGCAGCTTGGCCCACTACTCCTCCTACGAGCAGTACTTC | NA | TRBJ2-7 | NA | TRBV5-1
CASRRGPADGYTF | TGTGCCAGTAGACGGGGACCGGCGGATGGCTACACCTTC | NA | TRBJ1-2 | NA | TRBV27
CAWSPDSHNEQFF | TGTGCCTGGAGTCCTGACAGTCACAATGAGCAGTTCTTC | NA | TRBJ2-1 | NA | TRBV30
CASSPIRAGGPDTQYF | TGTGCCAGCAGCCCCATCCGGGCAGGGGGCCCAGATACGCAGTATTTT | TRBD1 | TRBJ2-3 | few | TRBV7-3
CASSPTSGGAGVEQYF | TGTGCCAGCAGCCCTACTAGCGGGGGGGCCGGTGTCGAGCAGTACTTC | TRBD2 | TRBJ2-7 | NA | TRBV4-2
CASSGRGASETQYF | TGCGCCAGCAGCGGGCGGGGGGCTAGCGAGACCCAGTACTTC | TRBD2 | TRBJ2-5 | few | TRBV4-1
CASSLVGQGGRQFF | TGTGCCAGCAGCTTAGTCGGGCAGGGCGGCCGGCAGTTCTTC | NA | TRBJ2-1 | NA | TRBV11-2
CASSPAHLAKNIQYF | TGTGCCAGCAGCCCGGCTCATCTAGCCAAAAACATTCAGTACTTC | NA | TRBJ2-4 | NA | TRBV14
CATSSRGGNGYTF | TGTGCCACCAGCAGCCGAGGGGGCAATGGCTACACCTTC | TRBD1 | TRBJ1-2 | NA | TRBV15
CAWSGGQGGNQPQHF | TGTGCCTGGAGTGGCGGACAGGGAGGAAATCAGCCCCAGCATTTT | TRBD1 | TRBJ1-5 | NA | TRBV30
CASSVERLAGGNNEQFF | TGTGCCAGCAGCGTAGAGAGACTAGCGGGGGGGAACAATGAGCAGTTCTTC | TRBD2 | TRBJ2-1 | NA | TRBV9
CASSASASNQPQHF | TGTGCCAGCAGTGCCTCTGCTAGCAATCAGCCCCAGCATTTT | NA | TRBJ1-5 | NA | TRBV2
CASSLSSGAGETQYF | TGTGCCAGCAGTTTATCATCGGGGGCGGGGGAGACCCAGTACTTC | NA | TRBJ2-5 | NA | TRBV27
CASSLTGSGNTIYF | TGTGCCAGTAGTCTAACCGGGTCTGGAAACACCATATATTTT | NA | TRBJ1-3 | few | TRBV19
CASSNTQFGAGTEAFF | TGTGCCAGCAGCAACACCCAGTTTGGGGCTGGTACTGAAGCTTTCTTT | NA | TRBJ1-1 | NA | TRBV7-9
CASSPNGNTEAFF | TGTGCCAGCAGCCCTAACGGGAACACTGAAGCTTTCTTT | NA | TRBJ1-1 | NA | TRBV14
CASSPGMDYREQYF | TGTGCCAGCAGCCCGGGTATGGACTACCGGGAGCAGTACTTC | NA | TRBJ2-7 | NA | TRBV5-6
CASSPTGEETQYF | TGTGCCAGCAGCCCGACAGGGGAAGAGACCCAGTACTTC | TRBD1 | TRBJ2-5 | NA | TRBV14
CSVNQGSDEKLFF | TGCAGCGTCAATCAGGGGTCAGATGAAAAACTGTTTTTT | NA | TRBJ1-4 | few | TRBV29-1
CASSVKPSYNEQFF | TGTGCCAGCAGCGTTAAGCCCTCCTACAATGAGCAGTTCTTC | NA | TRBJ2-1 | few | TRBV9
CASSQAGEQYF | TGTGCCAGCAGCCAAGCGGGGGAGCAGTACTTC | NA | TRBJ2-7 | NA | TRBV4-2
CASSLGGSSYEQYF | TGCGCCAGCAGCTTGGGCGGTAGCTCCTACGAGCAGTACTTC | NA | TRBJ2-7 | NA | TRBV5-1
CASKSGMLGDTEAFF | TGCGCCAGCAAATCAGGGATGTTGGGGGACACTGAAGCTTTCTTT | NA | TRBJ1-1 | NA | TRBV23-1
CAWTERQGEAFF | TGTGCCTGGACGGAGAGACAGGGTGAAGCTTTCTTT | TRBD1 | TRBJ1-1 | NA | TRBV30
CASSSGSGANVLTF | TGTGCCAGCAGTTCCGGATCTGGGGCCAACGTCCTGACTTTC | NA | TRBJ2-6 | NA | TRBV27
CASSVRGGGTSSYNEQFF | TGTGCCAGCAGCGTAAGAGGCGGGGGAACCAGCTCCTACAATGAGCAGTTCTTC | TRBD2 | TRBJ2-1 | once | TRBV9
CASSGAKIHEQFF | TGTGCCAGCAGTGGGGCCAAGATCCATGAGCAGTTCTTC | NA | TRBJ2-1 | few | TRBV13
CASSFGTSYEQYF | TGTGCCAGCAGCTTCGGGACGTCCTACGAGCAGTACTTC | NA | TRBJ2-7 | NA | TRBV5-6